The rows below give T cell receptor beta chains drawn from one sample of a study of blood T cell repertoires in COVID-19. Clones were sequenced by immunoSEQ multiplex PCR, and TCRdb holds only the in-frame ones, with some missing. The data hold about half a million clones, with 70% to 90% observed a single time. Material: peripheral blood. These receptors all come from a human donor in a cohort sampled during active COVID-19. CDR3s include the opening cysteine and the closing phenylalanine or tryptophan. A D gene is named only where the DNA matches it firmly.

D	V	CDR3
-	TRBV4-2	CASSQDLGHQPQHF
TRBD2	TRBV6-2/TRBV6-3	CASSYSKLAGVETQYF
-	TRBV12-3/TRBV12-4	CASRRQAGETQYF
TRBD1	TRBV10-2	CASSPNRGDTEAFF
-	TRBV4-3	CASSQSYNSPLHF
TRBD2	TRBV10-1	CASSESAGLAGWSYNEQFF
TRBD2	TRBV18	CASSLLSLSSGKDTGELFF
-	TRBV30	CAWGGGPSYNEQFF
TRBD2	TRBV7-9	CASSLAGGGYEQYF
TRBD1	TRBV5-4	CASSWRQGHTGELFF
-	TRBV28	CASSLPAGSYNSPLHF
-	TRBV30	CAWSRSSGGGDTQYF
TRBD2	TRBV5-8	CASSYGLATDTQYF
TRBD1	TRBV6-4	CASSAGTGGLREKLFF
-	TRBV24-1	CATSDQRGEQFF
-	TRBV10-3	CATGLGGANEPQHF
TRBD1	TRBV5-4	CASSLATDRAKNTIYF